These 30 T cell receptor beta chains were sequenced from one sample in a study of blood T cell repertoires in COVID-19. Generated by immunoSEQ multiplex PCR, the TCRdb table keeps only in-frame clones and is missing some. Counted here are under 300,000 clones, 85% to 90% occurring once; the ten biggest clones make up approximately 7.2%. The sequencing input was peripheral blood. The receptors originated from a woman in her 70s with active or convalescent COVID-19.

V gene TRBV24-1 combines with J gene TRBJ2-1, with 8 bases lining up with TRBD2. Germline V CDR1 and CDR2: KGHDR, SFDVKD. J lost 15 bases, V lost 2 bases, and 2 bases had no gene match. This CDR3 has 11 amino acids. The CDR3 reads CATSDYGGAFF. CDR3 DNA sequence: TGTGCCACCAGTGATTACGGGGGGGCGTTCTTC.

This chain links TRBV7-9 with TRBJ1-1; 8 nucleotides align to TRBD1. V trimming: 7 bases; J trimming: 3 bases; junction bases outside the gene matches: 13. This CDR3 is 16 amino acids long. Germline V lookup: CDR1 SEHNR, CDR2 FQNEAQ (reference sequence). CDR3 loop: CASTTGGNGGDTEAFF. Here the CDR3 DNA reads TGTGCCAGCACCACAGGGGGGAATGGTGGGGACACTGAAGCTTTCTTT.

The V and J genes are TRBV5-1 and TRBJ2-3, with a weak D call TRBD2 (7 bases). In germline, CDR1 is SGHRS, CDR2 YFSETQ. V lost 7 bases, J lost 4 bases, and 10 bases lay in between. This CDR3 has 12 amino acids. The CDR3 DNA follows: TGCGCCAGCGGAGGGGGGGCAGATACGCAGTATTTT. The encoded protein is CASGGGADTQYF.

The genes are TRBV19 and TRBJ1-2; possibly TRBD1 for D (6 bases). This CDR3 is built from 14 residues. The germline V gene has CDR1 LNHDA and CDR2 SQIVND (reference sequence). V was pared by 4 bases and J by 4 bases, with 13 bases between. Written as DNA, the CDR3 is TGTGCCAGTAGTACCGCCCAGGGGACCTATGGCTACACCTTC. Amino acids: CASSTAQGTYGYTF.

The chain carries TRBV5-1 and TRBJ1-5; TRBD1 is a possible D gene (6 bases). Germline-derived CDR1 and CDR2 are SGHRS and YFSETQ. The CDR3 length is 14 residues. Trimming removed 4 bases from V and 2 bases from J, with 10 bases in between. The DNA of the CDR3 is TGCGCCAGCAGCGCCGAGGGGGGCAATCAGCCCCAGCATTTT. Residues: CASSAEGGNQPQHF.

This clone showed up just once. The chain combines TRBV12-5 with TRBJ2-5; TRBD2 aligns across 11 bases. This CDR3 is built from 16 residues. Per germline, CDR1 LGHNT and CDR2 FRNRAP. The V segment lost 4 bases and the J segment 5 bases; nucleotides outside the gene matches: 9. The CDR3 loop is CASGSGVAGGLETQYF. The CDR3 nucleotides read TGTGCTAGTGGTTCAGGGGTAGCGGGGGGGCTGGAGACCCAGTACTTC.

This chain joins TRBV12-3 or TRBV12-4 and TRBJ2-7; 10 bases match TRBD2. Germline trimming cut 7 bases from V and 6 bases from J; bases unmatched to any gene: 6. The CDR3 extends over 13 amino acids. The CDR3 protein is CASTGTSAPEQYF. CDR3 bases: TGTGCCAGCACCGGGACTAGCGCTCCCGAGCAGTACTTC.

V and J are TRBV18 and TRBJ2-5, with D tentatively TRBD1 (6 bases). V gave up 4 bases and J gave up 2 bases, with 8 bases separating them. Germline V gene data show CDR1 as KGHSH and CDR2 as LQKENI. The CDR3 extends over 13 amino acids. CDR3 bases: TGTGCCAGCTCACGGGGGCCTCAAGAGACCCAGTACTTC. It is translated as CASSRGPQETQYF.

This chain connects TRBV5-1 to TRBJ1-2; maybe TRBD1 (6 bases). V lost 5 bases and J 6 bases, leaving 11 bases between the germline ends. The CDR3 loop spans 12 amino acids. Germline V lookup: CDR1 SGHRS, CDR2 YFSETQ. The CDR3 here is CASRTGVDGYTF. In nucleotides, the CDR3 is TGCGCCAGCAGGACAGGCGTTGATGGCTACACCTTC.

V usage is TRBV9 and J usage is TRBJ1-2, with a possible D match to TRBD1 (5 bases). The germline gives CDR1 SGDLS, CDR2 YYNGEE. The CDR3 consists of 15 residues. Trimming removed 4 bases at V and 7 bases at J, with 20 bases between. This CDR3 is CASSLSSKGHSGYTF. The CDR3 bases are TGTGCCAGCAGCTTAAGCTCAAAAGGACACTCTGGCTACACCTTC.

V usage is TRBV19 and J usage is TRBJ1-5, with D unclear. Trimming removed 3 bases at V and 0 bases at J, with 6 bases between. Germline V lookup: CDR1 LNHDA, CDR2 SQIVND (reference sequence). CDR3 length: 14 residues. Here the CDR3 reads CASSILYSNQPQHF. In DNA, the CDR3 is TGTGCCAGTAGTATCCTATATAGCAATCAGCCCCAGCATTTT.

This chain joins TRBV5-6 and TRBJ1-1; 7 nucleotides line up with TRBD1. The CDR3 extends over 16 amino acids. The J segment lost 1 base and the V segment lost 0 bases, leaving 6 bases of the junction unmatched. Germline V gene lookup returns CDR1 SGHDT and CDR2 YYEEEE. The CDR3 sequence: CASSLDPGGRNTEAFF. For the CDR3, the DNA is TGTGCCAGCAGCTTGGATCCAGGGGGGAGGAACACTGAAGCTTTCTTT.

V is TRBV10-3 and J is TRBJ2-1, with 7 bases identical to TRBD2. V lost 4 bases to trimming and J lost 5 bases; unmatched junction nucleotides: 5. The CDR3 consists of 14 residues. In germline, CDR1 is ENHRY, CDR2 SYGVKD. The CDR3 sequence is CAISGEGLDNEQFF. The CDR3 DNA is TGTGCCATCAGTGGGGAGGGTTTGGACAATGAGCAGTTCTTC.

The chain uses TRBV12-3 or TRBV12-4 and TRBJ1-2; D is ambiguous. The CDR3 loop spans 13 amino acids. V was cut by 5 bases and J by 5 bases, with 12 bases left in between. The CDR3 loop reads CASSPVQLYGYTF. CDR3 DNA sequence: TGTGCCAGCAGTCCCGTCCAACTATATGGCTACACCTTC.

This chain uses TRBV5-1 with TRBJ2-1; TRBD2 matches at 11 bases. This CDR3 contains 15 residues. The germline V gene encodes CDR1 SGHRS and CDR2 YFSETQ. Trimming at V came to 2 bases and at J to 10 bases, leaving 8 bases not matched to a gene. The CDR3 region has the DNA TGCGCCAGCAGCTTAAGCCTAGCGGGGGGCGGAGAGCAGTTCTTC. Encoded protein: CASSLSLAGGGEQFF.

This clone has a single count. The chain carries TRBV3-1 (or the pseudogene TRBV3-2) and TRBJ2-1; 8 bases map to TRBD1. V trimming: 4 bases; J trimming: 5 bases; junction bases outside the gene matches: 10. The CDR3 contains 16 residues. From germline, CDR1 is LGHDT and CDR2 YNNKEL (reference sequence). The CDR3 sequence is CASSLEQGAHNNEQFF. The CDR3 DNA reads as TGTGCCAGCAGCCTCGAGCAGGGGGCGCACAACAATGAGCAGTTCTTC.

The chain uses TRBV6-6 and TRBJ2-7; perhaps TRBD1 as D (6 bases). This CDR3 has 12 residues. Deletions cut 7 bases from V and 5 bases from J, with 12 bases between. Germline V gene data show CDR1 as MNHNY and CDR2 as SVGAGI (reference sequence). CDR3: CASTLPGDEQYF. CDR3 DNA: TGTGCCAGCACCCTACCAGGGGACGAGCAGTACTTC.

The chain joins TRBV9 to TRBJ2-5, with D tentatively TRBD2 (5 bases). The CDR3 runs to 14 residues. Trimming removed 3 bases at V and 3 bases at J, with 12 bases between. CDR1 is SGDLS, CDR2 YYNGEE, per germline. The DNA of the CDR3 is TGTGCCAGCAGCGCCACTCGGGGTGAAGAGACCCAGTACTTC. It is translated as CASSATRGEETQYF.

The chain recombines TRBV19 with TRBJ1-1, with D maybe TRBD1 (6 bases). The germline gives CDR1 LNHDA, CDR2 SQIVND (reference sequence). This CDR3 region has 16 residues. Deletions cut 3 bases from V and 0 bases from J, with 14 bases between. The CDR3 DNA follows: TGTGCCAGTAGTATTTTGGGGGGGGCGATGAACACTGAAGCTTTCTTT. This gives the protein CASSILGGAMNTEAFF.

This clone was recorded a few times. The chain employs TRBV6-6 and TRBJ2-2; 7 bases map to TRBD1. V dropped 10 bases and J dropped 3; count of bases not matched to a gene: 8. Germline V gives CDR1 MNHNY, CDR2 SVGAGI (reference sequence). This CDR3 has 14 amino acids. The DNA for the CDR3 is TGTGCCACTAACAGGGGACATGACACCGGGGAGCTGTTTTTT. This translates into CATNRGHDTGELFF.

V usage is TRBV4-3 and J usage is TRBJ2-1; no reliable D call. V lost 2 bases, J lost 1 base, and 6 bases lay in between. Per germline, CDR1 LGHNA and CDR2 YSLEER. The length of the CDR3 is 14 residues. The CDR3 is CASSQTTSYNEQFF. DNA for the CDR3: TGCGCCAGCAGCCAAACGACTTCCTACAATGAGCAGTTCTTC.

This clone was seen a handful of times. CDR3 nucleotide sequence: TGTGCCAGCAGCGCTAACCACTATGGCTACACCTTC. It specifies CASSANHYGYTF. V is TRBV9 and J is TRBJ1-2, with no clear D. The CDR3 has 12 amino acids. With 3 bases removed from V and 3 bases from J, the gap between germline ends came to 6 bases. CDR1 is SGDLS and CDR2 is YYNGEE in the germline V gene.

The V and J genes are TRBV9 and TRBJ2-7; no clear D gene. Germline CDR1 SGDLS, CDR2 YYNGEE. V gave up 4 bases and J gave up 0 bases, with 5 bases separating them. This CDR3 has 12 amino acids. CDR3 region: CASSSNSYEQYF. The CDR3 nucleotides are TGTGCCAGCAGCTCCAACTCCTACGAGCAGTACTTC.

DNA of the CDR3: TGTGCCACCAGCAGAACCCCGACAGGGGAAGTATCCCTGTATGGCTACACCTTC. Translating gives CATSRTPTGEVSLYGYTF. This sequence joins TRBV15 and TRBJ1-2; 8 bases line up with TRBD1. Germline CDR1 and CDR2: LNHNV and YYDKDF (reference sequence). Trimming took 2 bases from V and 5 from J; bases not matched to a gene: 16. CDR3 length equals 18 residues.

This clone showed up just a few times. The chain recombines TRBV10-1 with TRBJ1-1; no clear D gene. The germline CDR1 and CDR2 sequences are WNHNN and SYGVQD (reference sequence). V lost 0 bases, J lost 0 bases, and 5 bases lay in between. This CDR3 has 14 residues. The CDR3 loop reads CASSESSLNTEAFF. The CDR3 nucleotides are TGCGCCAGCAGTGAGTCGAGCCTGAACACTGAAGCTTTCTTT.

The V call is TRBV3-1 (or the pseudogene TRBV3-2), the J call TRBJ1-4, with 8 bases lining up with TRBD1. The CDR3 runs to 20 residues. Germline CDR1 is LGHDT and CDR2 is YNNKEL (reference sequence). J gave up 5 bases and V 2 bases, and 19 bases lay outside the gene matches. CDR3 residues: CASSQLPLRDRPGGNEKLFF. In DNA form, the CDR3 reads TGTGCCAGCAGCCAACTACCCCTGCGGGACAGGCCTGGAGGAAATGAAAAACTGTTTTTT.

CDR3 sequence: CASSFTGAGDEKLFF. The CDR3 bases are TGTGCCAGCAGCTTCACAGGGGCAGGGGATGAAAAACTGTTTTTT. The chain links TRBV7-2 to TRBJ1-4, with 7 bases that match TRBD1. The germline V gene has CDR1 SGHTA and CDR2 FQGNSA. V shed 3 bases, J shed 6 bases, and the junction held 7 bases outside the gene matches. CDR3 length: 15 residues. The full variable domain, with the rest looked up from reference TRBV7-2 and TRBJ1-4, is GAGVSQSPSNKVTEKGKDVELRCDPISGHTALYWYRQSLGQGLEFLIYFQGNSAPDKSGLPSDRFSAERTGGSVSTLTIQRTQQEDSAVYLCASSFTGAGDEKLFFGSGTQLSVL.

The chain carries TRBV6-5 and TRBJ1-1; possible D gene TRBD1, 6 bases. Germline CDR1 MNHEY, CDR2 SVGAGI. The CDR3 loop spans 13 amino acids. The V and J ends lost 8 bases and 5 bases respectively, with 15 bases between them. CDR3 sequence: CASGRGGRTEAFF. The CDR3 nucleotides read TGTGCCAGCGGTAGAGGGGGTAGGACTGAAGCTTTCTTT.

The sample holds a few counts of this clone. This sequence joins TRBV24-1 and TRBJ1-2, with unresolved D. There are 14 residues in the CDR3. Germline-derived CDR1 and CDR2 are KGHDR and SFDVKD. V was shortened by 0 bases and J by 2 bases, with 6 bases between the two germline ends. The CDR3 here is CATSDLTVNYGYTF. The CDR3 region has the DNA TGTGCCACCAGTGATTTGACAGTCAACTATGGCTACACCTTC.

The rearrangement uses TRBV18 and TRBJ1-1; unclear D gene. CDR1 is KGHSH and CDR2 is LQKENI in the germline V gene. CDR3 length: 13 amino acids. V lost 5 bases and J lost 1, with 8 bases in between. CDR3: CASSARENTEAFF. The CDR3 DNA sequence: TGTGCCAGCTCAGCCCGGGAGAACACTGAAGCTTTCTTT.